One sample yielded the 25 T cell receptor beta chains listed below, sequenced in a study of T cells after yellow fever vaccination (dated by TCRdb to the late 2010s). Libraries were prepared through 5' RACE. Reads for this sample came from an Illumina HiSeq 2500. Through fastp at Q25 and MiXCR, TCRdb rebuilt clones from the public reads, retaining in-frame beta chains. When rows share a CDR3 protein, they turn into one entry using the most common DNA and genes. The sample contains about 220,000 distinct CDR3 sequences, more than 6.5% of them found a single time. 1.1% of the sample belongs to the ten largest clones. The sample's treatment or condition label is to be understood as: live attenuated yellow fever vaccine strain. Sequencing was performed on CD4+ T cells sorted from PBMCs, taken on the day of the yellow fever booster vaccination. These receptors came from a man aged 30 to 45 who received the YFV17D yellow fever vaccine.

CDR3 in DNA: TGCGCCGCGGGAGGGCGGGGGATAGATACGCAGTATTTT. This encodes CAAGGRGIDTQYF. The V and J genes are TRBV4-3 and TRBJ2-3, with 9 bases lining up with TRBD2. V trimming: 11 bases; J trimming: 5 bases; junction bases outside the gene matches: 8. CDR1 and CDR2 (germline): LGHNA, YSLEER. CDR3 length: 13 amino acids.

A few counts support this clonotype. This chain uses TRBV5-4 with TRBJ2-5, with D possibly being TRBD2 (5 bases). Per the germline V gene, CDR1 is SGHNT and CDR2 is YYREEE (reference sequence). V lost 5 bases and J 2 bases, leaving 13 bases between the germline ends. The CDR3 length is 14 residues. The CDR3 bases are TGTGCCAGCAGGACTAATAGCGAACAAGAGACCCAGTACTTC. This gives the protein CASRTNSEQETQYF.

This chain connects TRBV7-2 to TRBJ2-5; D may be TRBD1 or TRBD2 (5 bases each). V was pared by 0 bases and J by 2 bases, with 13 bases between. The CDR3 is made up of 16 amino acids. Germline loops: CDR1 SGHTA, CDR2 FQGNSA. The CDR3 loop is CASSLALLGAQETQYF. CDR3 nucleotide sequence: TGTGCCAGCAGCTTAGCGCTTCTCGGGGCTCAAGAGACCCAGTACTTC.

This clonotype was detected many times. The chain links TRBV20-1 to TRBJ2-3; 7 bases are a match to TRBD2. Germline V gives CDR1 DFQATT, CDR2 SNEGSKA (reference sequence). The CDR3 runs to 13 residues. V shed 6 bases, J shed 3 bases, and the junction held 6 bases outside the gene matches. This CDR3 is CSAKAGPTDTQYF. CDR3 DNA: TGCAGTGCAAAAGCGGGACCGACAGATACGCAGTATTTT.

This clonotype was picked up a small number of times. The chain carries TRBV6-1 and TRBJ2-3, with 14 bases aligning to TRBD2. The CDR3 consists of 16 residues. CDR1 and CDR2 from the germline V gene are MNHNS and SASEGT. The V segment lost 6 bases and the J segment 2 bases; nucleotides outside the gene matches: 4. The CDR3 DNA follows: TGTGCCAGCAGACCGGGACTAGCGGGAGACACAGATACGCAGTATTTT. Translating it yields CASRPGLAGDTDTQYF.

In this sample, this clonotype turned up a few times. The chain is built from TRBV20-1 and TRBJ2-5; weak D call: TRBD2 (5 bases). The CDR3 spans 12 residues. CDR1 and CDR2 (germline): DFQATT, SNEGSKA (reference sequence). Between the trimmed V and J ends, which lost 8 bases and 1 base, there was a span of 11 bases. The CDR3 DNA is TGCAGTCCCCGACGGGGCCAAGAGACCCAGTACTTC. Protein sequence: CSPRRGQETQYF.

This sequence joins TRBV12-3 or TRBV12-4 and TRBJ1-3; D gene uncertain. V lost 10 bases to trimming and J lost 0 bases, with 10 bases between them. The CDR3 is 13 residues long. In nucleotides, the CDR3 is TGTGCCACCCAGAGGACCTCTGGAAACACCATATATTTT. Protein: CATQRTSGNTIYF.

This clonotype occurred many times. V is TRBV2 and J is TRBJ2-4; 7 bases are shared with TRBD2. This CDR3 has 14 amino acids. CDR1 is SNHLY, CDR2 FYNNEI, per germline. Losses at the gene ends were 4 bases for V and 6 bases for J; bases not matched to a gene: 6. The CDR3 DNA sequence: TGTGCCAGCAGTGGGGGAGGGGTTGGAAACATTCAGTACTTC. Protein product: CASSGGGVGNIQYF.

This clonotype was seen at least ten times. This chain uses TRBV7-2 with TRBJ1-5; D call uncertain. The CDR3 has 12 residues. V lost 5 bases, J lost 7 bases, and 9 bases lay in between. Germline V gene lookup returns CDR1 SGHTA and CDR2 FQGNSA. CDR3: CASSLTGQPQHF. The CDR3 DNA sequence: TGTGCCAGCAGCCTGACTGGGCAGCCCCAGCATTTT.

V is TRBV6-2 or TRBV6-3 and J is TRBJ2-6, with unresolved D. This CDR3 has 21 amino acids. Trimming stripped 0 bases from V and 0 bases from J, with 21 bases between. Looked up from germline, CDR1 is MNHEY and CDR2 is SVGEGT. In nucleotides, the CDR3 is TGTGCCAGCAGTTACTCTCTGCGATACCCACCTAAACTCTCTGGGGCCAACGTCCTGACTTTC. Encoded protein: CASSYSLRYPPKLSGANVLTF.

This clonotype has more than one count but fewer than ten. The gene calls are TRBV28 and TRBJ1-1; 8 bases map to TRBD1. The germline gives CDR1 MDHEN, CDR2 SYDVKM. V was clipped by 5 bases and J by 7 bases; unmatched bases: 12. This CDR3 region has 15 residues. The CDR3 is CASSLIQGVRGEAFF. The CDR3 region has the DNA TGTGCCAGCAGTCTGATACAGGGGGTAAGGGGTGAAGCTTTCTTT.

This clonotype was detected a few times. The chain recombines TRBV20-1 with TRBJ1-1; no firm D call. Between the trimmed V and J ends, which lost 1 base and 0 bases, there was a span of 12 bases. The CDR3 extends over 15 amino acids. Germline assignment: CDR1 DFQATT and CDR2 SNEGSKA (reference sequence). CDR3 bases: TGCAGTGCTAGAGTAGTGCCCCGGATGAACACTGAAGCTTTCTTT. Protein: CSARVVPRMNTEAFF.

This clonotype was counted ten times or more. The genes are TRBV30 and TRBJ2-1, with TRBD2 matching 9 bases. The germline gives CDR1 GTSNPN, CDR2 SVGIG (reference sequence). Trimming cost V 0 bases and J 13 bases; bases outside gene matches: 16. The CDR3 spans 16 residues. CDR3 protein: CAWSVRGSLAGPGQFF. Written as DNA, the CDR3 is TGTGCCTGGAGTGTACGTGGCTCACTAGCGGGCCCCGGACAGTTCTTC.

This clonotype turned up a few times. V is TRBV3-1 and J is TRBJ2-7; 7 nucleotides line up with TRBD2. This CDR3 contains 15 residues. Germline CDR1 LGHDT, CDR2 YNNKEL (reference sequence). J lost 0 bases, V lost 3 bases, and 5 bases had no gene match. The CDR3 sequence: CASSHSSGASYEQYF. CDR3 DNA sequence: TGTGCCAGCAGCCATTCCAGCGGGGCCTCCTACGAGCAGTACTTC.

This clonotype was recorded many times. The V gene is TRBV28, the J gene TRBJ2-7; 8 bases agree with TRBD1. There are 15 residues in the CDR3. J lost 2 bases, V lost 2 bases, and 5 bases had no gene match. Germline V gene lookup returns CDR1 MDHEN and CDR2 SYDVKM. The CDR3 is CASSLLGQEAYEQYF. CDR3 nucleotides: TGTGCCAGCAGTTTACTGGGACAGGAGGCCTACGAGCAGTACTTC.

This clonotype was seen many times. CDR3 bases: TGTGCCAGCAGCCAAGTGAGCGGGACAACCTACGAGCAGTACTTC. Amino acid sequence: CASSQVSGTTYEQYF. The V call is TRBV3-1, the J call TRBJ2-7; D is possibly TRBD2 (7 bases). V was trimmed by 1 base and J by 2 bases, leaving 12 bases between them. CDR3 size: 15 residues. Germline V CDR1 and CDR2: LGHDT, YNNKEL (reference sequence).

There are many counts of this clonotype. The chain recombines TRBV7-9 with TRBJ2-7; the D call may be TRBD1 or TRBD2 (5 bases each). V was cut by 8 bases and J by 0 bases, with 14 bases left in between. Germline values: CDR1 SEHNR, CDR2 FQNEAQ (reference sequence). There are 14 residues in the CDR3. The CDR3 DNA follows: TGTGCCAGCGGTATAGGGACCGTCTCCTACGAGCAGTACTTC. Translated: CASGIGTVSYEQYF.

This chain links TRBV6-5 with TRBJ1-2; D perhaps matches TRBD1 (6 bases). Per the germline V gene, CDR1 is MNHEY and CDR2 is SVGAGI. The CDR3 has 15 amino acids. V was trimmed by 4 bases and J by 3 bases, leaving 15 bases between them. The CDR3 coding sequence is TGTGCCAGCAGTTCTCTCGATCAGGGGCACTATGGCTACACCTTC. As protein: CASSSLDQGHYGYTF.

The chain carries TRBV6-5 and TRBJ2-1; D remains unclear. The V gene lost 0 bases and the J gene lost 0 bases, with 6 bases spanning the gap. The CDR3 loop spans 15 amino acids. Germline-derived CDR1 and CDR2 are MNHEY and SVGAGI. The CDR3 DNA reads TGTGCCAGCAGTTACTCTGTAGCCTCCTACAATGAGCAGTTCTTC. Protein: CASSYSVASYNEQFF.

This clonotype was counted only a few times. The J gene is TRBJ2-5, the V gene TRBV10-3, with D possibly being TRBD2 (6 bases). The CDR3 contains 14 residues. Germline-derived CDR1 and CDR2 are ENHRY and SYGVKD. V gave up 3 bases and J gave up 4 bases, with 12 bases separating them. DNA for the CDR3: TGTGCCATCAGTGATGCCGGGAGTGCAGAGACCCAGTACTTC. This encodes CAISDAGSAETQYF.

This clonotype was recorded at least ten times. This chain links TRBV6-1 with TRBJ2-2; 8 bases are a match to TRBD2. V lost 6 bases to trimming and J lost 3 bases; unmatched junction nucleotides: 9. Germline V CDR1 and CDR2: MNHNS, SASEGT. CDR3 length: 16 residues. In nucleotides, the CDR3 is TGTGCCAGCAGGTGGACTAGCCAGGGAGACACCGGGGAGCTGTTTTTT. Translation: CASRWTSQGDTGELFF.

A few counts support this clonotype. V is TRBV12-3 or TRBV12-4 and J is TRBJ2-7; D perhaps matches TRBD2 (6 bases). Trimming removed 5 bases from V and 7 bases from J, with 24 bases in between. This CDR3 has 16 amino acids. The CDR3 sequence is CASSPGLPGRAIEQYF. In DNA form, the CDR3 reads TGTGCCAGCAGTCCGGGACTTCCCGGGCGGGCTATAGAGCAGTACTTC.

The gene calls are TRBV27 and TRBJ1-1, with a possible D match to TRBD1 (5 bases). Trimming took 6 bases from V and 5 from J, leaving 16 bases between them. This CDR3 region has 14 residues. The germline V gene has CDR1 MNHEY and CDR2 SMNVEV (reference sequence). The CDR3 bases are TGTGCCAGCAGACGCCGGGACCGTGGTACTGAAGCTTTCTTT. Amino acids: CASRRRDRGTEAFF.

This clonotype was observed many times. V is TRBV12-3 or TRBV12-4 and J is TRBJ1-3; D unresolved. Trimming shortened V by 6 bases and J by 0 bases, and 0 bases separated the two germline ends. The CDR3 loop spans 11 amino acids. The CDR3 nucleotides read TGTGCCAGCAGCTCTGGAAACACCATATATTTT. Translation gives CASSSGNTIYF.

This clonotype came up a few times. The chain joins TRBV20-1 to TRBJ2-2; TRBD1 matches at 9 bases. Germline V gene sequence: CDR1 DFQATT, CDR2 SNEGSKA (reference sequence). The CDR3 length is 14 residues. The V gene end was trimmed by 5 bases and the J gene end by 4 bases; junction bases not matched to a gene: 5. DNA for the CDR3: TGCAGTGCTGTGACAGGGGGATCCACCGGGGAGCTGTTTTTT. This sequence encodes CSAVTGGSTGELFF.